The next 2 T cell receptor beta chains were all read from a single sample in a study of T-cell reconstitution after alpha-beta-depleted transplantation in children. This sample's TCRbeta library carried unique molecular identifier barcodes. Each CDR3 protein is one row after TCRdb ran MiXCR on the PCR reads. The sample has under 300,000 distinct CDR3 sequences, 9.7% seen once. This sample comprised PBMCs from the stem cell graft donor, obtained from the stem cell graft. Receptors were obtained from a human donor who donated a stem cell graft to a child with SCID.

This chain links TRBV10-3 with TRBJ2-3; tentatively, D is TRBD1 (6 bases). The CDR3 consists of 15 residues. Germline V gene data show CDR1 as ENHRY and CDR2 as SYGVKD. V lost 0 bases and J lost 4, with 11 bases in between. In nucleotides, the CDR3 is TGTGCCATCAGTGAGTCTCAGGGGATGGCAGATACGCAGTATTTT. Amino acid sequence: CAISESQGMADTQYF.

This clonotype appeared many times. The genes are TRBV10-3 and TRBJ1-2, with D perhaps TRBD1 (5 bases). The CDR3 extends over 13 amino acids. Trimming stripped 1 base from V and 2 bases from J, with 5 bases between. The germline gives CDR1 ENHRY, CDR2 SYGVKD. The CDR3 DNA reads as TGTGCCATCAGTGAGTGGGGGAACTATGGCTACACCTTC. It is translated as CAISEWGNYGYTF.